The entry that follows covers one TCR beta chain sequence. Its target is unknown. These data belong to a study of T cells in localized non-small cell lung cancer. General observations from the study: Paired adjacent lung recovered a median about 60 of the top 100 tumor clones. Sequencing, confined to only one tumor region, leaves heterogeneity possible. Prolonged overall survival went with higher T cell density in the blood. Tumor trailed uninvolved adjacent lung in T cell clonality, which peaked there.

This table comes from immunoSEQ multiplex PCR, and its TCRdb copy is limited to in-frame clones, with some not included. The sample shows about 26,000 clones, around 86% of them seen only once. Germline V CDR1 and CDR2: SGHTA, FQGTGA. The germline V and J ends were trimmed by 4 bases and 4 bases, with 13 bases remaining between them. The CDR3 consists of 14 residues. The rearrangement links TRBV7-3 to TRBJ1-1; TRBD1 might be the D (6 bases). Sequenced material: peripheral blood, taken before any cancer treatment. The clonotype was recovered from a woman between 40 and 69 years old with stage I lung adenocarcinoma. The CDR3 coding sequence is TGTGCCAGCAGCTCACAGGGTGGGACCACTGAAGCTTTCTTT. Amino acids: CASSSQGGTTEAFF.